This TCR beta chain was captured in a study of CD8+ T cells in alopecia areata. cDNA reverse transcribed from extracted RNA served as the sequencing template. The method was immunoSEQ multiplex PCR; TCRdb's version includes in-frame clones alone and lacks a portion of them. The sample lists 150,000 to 200,000 clones; 67% were seen once. Sorted out of PBMCs were CD4+ T cells and CD8+ T cells. This CDR3 region has 15 residues. CDR1 and CDR2 from the germline V gene are GTSNPN and SVGIG (reference sequence). V was pared by 0 bases and J by 0 bases, with 11 bases between. The input for sequencing was CD8+ T cells sorted from blood, taken at week 0. The V gene is TRBV30, the J gene TRBJ1-2; a weak D match, TRBD1 (5 bases). This TCR derives from a human donor with alopecia areata. CDR3 sequence: CAWSVPGGANYGYTF. CDR3 DNA sequence: TGTGCCTGGAGTGTACCTGGGGGGGCTAACTATGGCTACACCTTC.